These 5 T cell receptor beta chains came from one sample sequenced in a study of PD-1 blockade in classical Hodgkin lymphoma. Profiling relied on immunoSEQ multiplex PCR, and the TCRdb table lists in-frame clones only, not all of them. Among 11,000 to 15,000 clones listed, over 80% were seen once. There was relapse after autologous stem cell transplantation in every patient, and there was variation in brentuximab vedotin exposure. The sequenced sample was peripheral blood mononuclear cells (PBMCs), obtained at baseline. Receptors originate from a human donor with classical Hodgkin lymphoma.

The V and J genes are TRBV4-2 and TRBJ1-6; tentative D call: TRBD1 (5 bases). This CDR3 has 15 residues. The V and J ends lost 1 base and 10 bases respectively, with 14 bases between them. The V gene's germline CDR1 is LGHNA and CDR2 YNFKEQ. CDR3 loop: CASSQVQGAFSPLHF. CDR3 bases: TGTGCCAGCAGCCAAGTGCAAGGGGCATTCTCACCCCTCCACTTT.

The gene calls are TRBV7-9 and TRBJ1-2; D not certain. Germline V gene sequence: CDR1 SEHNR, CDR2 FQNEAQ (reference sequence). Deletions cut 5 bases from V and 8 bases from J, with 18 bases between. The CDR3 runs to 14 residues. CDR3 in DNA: TGTGCCAGCAGCCCCGGACTGTTAATTAGCGGCTACACCTTC. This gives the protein CASSPGLLISGYTF.

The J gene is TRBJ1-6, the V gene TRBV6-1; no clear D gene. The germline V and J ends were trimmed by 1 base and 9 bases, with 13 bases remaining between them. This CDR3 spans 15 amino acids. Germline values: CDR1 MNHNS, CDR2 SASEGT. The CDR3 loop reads CASSEDPFGGSPLHF. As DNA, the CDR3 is TGTGCCAGCAGTGAAGATCCATTTGGTGGTTCACCCCTCCACTTT.

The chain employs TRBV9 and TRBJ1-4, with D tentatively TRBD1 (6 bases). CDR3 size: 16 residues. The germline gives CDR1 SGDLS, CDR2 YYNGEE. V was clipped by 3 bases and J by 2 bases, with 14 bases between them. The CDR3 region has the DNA TGTGCCAGCAGCGACACAGGGACCGATACTAATGAAAAACTGTTTTTT. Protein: CASSDTGTDTNEKLFF.

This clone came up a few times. CDR3 loop: CASSRGLAGITDTQYF. The CDR3 DNA sequence: TGTGCCAGCAGCAGGGGACTAGCGGGAATCACAGATACGCAGTATTTT. The V gene is TRBV5-4, the J gene TRBJ2-3, with 13 bases that match TRBD2. CDR1 is SGHNT and CDR2 is YYREEE in the germline V gene (reference sequence). The V gene end was trimmed by 4 bases and the J gene end by 2 bases; junction bases not matched to a gene: 4. The CDR3 runs to 16 residues.